This is a list of T cell receptor beta chains from one sample in a study of cytotoxic CD8 clonotypes in ibrutinib-treated CLL. Profiling relied on immunoSEQ multiplex PCR, and the TCRdb table lists in-frame clones only, not all of them. The sample has some 200,000 clones, roughly 73% seen once. The sequencing here drew on PBMCs, taken after 12 months of ibrutinib treatment. These receptors were collected from a human donor with chronic lymphocytic leukemia. Both conserved end residues are part of each CDR3. D genes are given only for firm matches. Clone size appears in some rows only: once, few, many, or a class for an expanded clone.

size,length,J,V,D,CDR3,DNA
.,15,TRBJ1-1,TRBV5-1,TRBD1,CASSRPGQGGTEAFF,TGCGCCAGCAGCCGGCCGGGACAGGGGGGCACTGAAGCTTTCTTT
.,15,TRBJ1-6,TRBV30,.,CAWSAPGGVQSPLHF,TGTGCCTGGAGCGCCCCGGGGGGCGTACAATCACCCCTCCACTTT
.,12,TRBJ2-7,TRBV27,TRBD1,CASRTGGREQYF,TGTGCCAGCAGAACAGGGGGACGGGAGCAGTACTTC
.,12,TRBJ2-7,TRBV7-6,TRBD1,CASSDTGVEQYF,TGTGCCAGCAGCGATACAGGGGTCGAGCAGTACTTC
.,12,TRBJ1-1,TRBV4-1,.,CASSLTGSEAFF,TGCGCCAGCAGTTTAACGGGTTCTGAAGCTTTCTTT
.,13,TRBJ2-5,TRBV27,.,CASSLWGSETQYF,TGTGCCAGCAGTTTATGGGGGAGTGAGACCCAGTACTTC
once,15,TRBJ2-5,TRBV6-5,TRBD2,CASSLGLAGEETQYF,TGTGCCAGCAGTCTGGGACTAGCGGGGGAAGAGACCCAGTACTTC
.,15,TRBJ2-7,TRBV7-8,.,CASSLLTEFSYEQYF,TGTGCCAGCAGCTTATTGACAGAGTTCTCCTACGAGCAGTACTTC
.,12,TRBJ2-1,TRBV19,.,CASSPGVNEQFF,TGTGCCAGTAGTCCCGGGGTAAATGAGCAGTTCTTC
.,15,TRBJ2-7,TRBV5-1,.,CASSFTGIPSYEQYF,TGCGCCAGCAGCTTTACAGGGATCCCCTCCTACGAGCAGTACTTC
once,13,TRBJ2-2,TRBV28,TRBD1,CAGRTGGTGELFF,TGTGCCGGCCGAACAGGGGGCACCGGGGAGCTGTTTTTT
once,12,TRBJ2-1,TRBV14,.,CASSLSGREQFF,TGTGCCAGCAGCCTTTCGGGACGTGAGCAGTTCTTC
.,16,TRBJ2-7,TRBV18,TRBD1,CASSTEQGSSSYEQYF,TGTGCCAGCTCCACCGAACAGGGGTCAAGCTCCTACGAGCAGTACTTC
.,14,TRBJ2-1,TRBV5-1,.,CASSLRGADNEQFF,TGCGCCAGCAGCTTGCGGGGGGCCGACAATGAGCAGTTCTTC
few,12,TRBJ2-3,TRBV30,.,CAWSPNRERQYF,TGTGCCTGGAGCCCCAACAGGGAAAGGCAGTATTTT
.,15,TRBJ2-1,TRBV10-1,.,CASSHAGQGPTEQFF,TGCGCCAGCAGTCACGCGGGGCAGGGTCCCACTGAGCAGTTCTTC
.,15,TRBJ2-5,TRBV4-1,.,CASSQDPGSAETQYF,TGCGCCAGCAGCCAAGACCCAGGGTCAGCGGAGACCCAGTACTTC
.,16,TRBJ2-1,TRBV7-8,TRBD1,CASSMDRGGPYNEQFF,TGTGCCAGCAGCATGGACAGGGGAGGTCCTTACAATGAGCAGTTCTTC
.,14,TRBJ2-7,TRBV18,.,CASSPSGDLHEQYF,TGTGCCAGCTCACCTTCAGGGGATTTGCACGAGCAGTACTTC